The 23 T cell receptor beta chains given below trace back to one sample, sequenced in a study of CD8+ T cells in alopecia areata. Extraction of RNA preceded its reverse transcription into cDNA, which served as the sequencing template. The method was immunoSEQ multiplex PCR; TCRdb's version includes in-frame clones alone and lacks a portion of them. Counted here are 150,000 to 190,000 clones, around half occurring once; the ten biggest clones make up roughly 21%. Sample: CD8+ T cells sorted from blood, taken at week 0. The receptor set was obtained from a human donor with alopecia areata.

The CDR3 DNA sequence: TGTGCCACCCGGGCAGGCGAAAAACTGTTTTTT. This translates into CATRAGEKLFF. This rearrangement joins TRBV25-1 to TRBJ1-4; no clear D gene. Per germline, CDR1 MGHDK and CDR2 SYGVNS. The V end was cut by 10 bases, the J end by 8 bases, with 11 bases between. The CDR3 extends over 11 amino acids.

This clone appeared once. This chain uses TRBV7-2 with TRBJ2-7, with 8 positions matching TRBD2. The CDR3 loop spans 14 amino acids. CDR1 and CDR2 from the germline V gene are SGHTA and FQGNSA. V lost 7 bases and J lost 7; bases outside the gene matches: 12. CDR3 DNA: TGTGCCAGCACCCGACAGATTCGCGGGGGGGAGCAGTACTTC. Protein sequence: CASTRQIRGGEQYF.

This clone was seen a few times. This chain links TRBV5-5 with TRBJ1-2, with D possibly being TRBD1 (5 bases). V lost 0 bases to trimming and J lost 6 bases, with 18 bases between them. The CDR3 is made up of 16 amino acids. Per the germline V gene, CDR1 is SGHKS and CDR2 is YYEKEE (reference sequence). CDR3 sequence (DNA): TGTGCCAGCAGCTTGGAGGGGCAGGGTTTACCTGATGGCTACACCTTC. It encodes CASSLEGQGLPDGYTF.

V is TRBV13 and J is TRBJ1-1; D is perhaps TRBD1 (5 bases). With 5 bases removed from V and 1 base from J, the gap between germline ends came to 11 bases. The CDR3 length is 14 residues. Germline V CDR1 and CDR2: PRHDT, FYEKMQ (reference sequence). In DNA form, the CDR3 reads TGTGCCAGCAGCCGGCGGGACGGGAACACTGAAGCTTTCTTT. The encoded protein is CASSRRDGNTEAFF.

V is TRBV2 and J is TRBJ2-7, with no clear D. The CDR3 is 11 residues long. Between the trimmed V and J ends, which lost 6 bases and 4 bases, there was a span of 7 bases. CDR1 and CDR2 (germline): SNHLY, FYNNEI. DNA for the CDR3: TGTGCCAGCAGGGACGGATACGAGCAGTACTTC. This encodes CASRDGYEQYF.

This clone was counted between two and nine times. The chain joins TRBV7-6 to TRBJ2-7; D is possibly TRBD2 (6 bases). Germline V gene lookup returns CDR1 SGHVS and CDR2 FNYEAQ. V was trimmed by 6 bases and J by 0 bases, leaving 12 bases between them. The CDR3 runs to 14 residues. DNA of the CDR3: TGTGCCAGCAGTGCGGACGGGAGCTCCTACGAGCAGTACTTC. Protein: CASSADGSSYEQYF.

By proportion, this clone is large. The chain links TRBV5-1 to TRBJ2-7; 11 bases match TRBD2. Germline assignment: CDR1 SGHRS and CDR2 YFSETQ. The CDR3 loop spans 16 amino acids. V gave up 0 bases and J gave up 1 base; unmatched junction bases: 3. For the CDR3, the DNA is TGCGCCAGCAGCTTGGGGGGGACTAGCGGATCCTACGAGCAGTACTTC. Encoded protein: CASSLGGTSGSYEQYF.

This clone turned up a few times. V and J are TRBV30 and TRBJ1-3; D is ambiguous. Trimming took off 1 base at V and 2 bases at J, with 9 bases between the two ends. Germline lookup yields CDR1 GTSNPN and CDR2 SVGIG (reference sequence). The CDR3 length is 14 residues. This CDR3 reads CAWSDMGAGNTIYF. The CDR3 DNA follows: TGTGCCTGGAGTGACATGGGCGCTGGAAACACCATATATTTT.

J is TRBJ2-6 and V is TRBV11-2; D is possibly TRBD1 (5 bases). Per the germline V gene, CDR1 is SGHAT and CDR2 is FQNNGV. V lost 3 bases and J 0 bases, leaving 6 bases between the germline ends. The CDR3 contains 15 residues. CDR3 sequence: CASSLGPSGANVLTF. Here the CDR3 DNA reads TGTGCCAGCAGCTTGGGGCCCTCTGGGGCCAACGTCCTGACTTTC.

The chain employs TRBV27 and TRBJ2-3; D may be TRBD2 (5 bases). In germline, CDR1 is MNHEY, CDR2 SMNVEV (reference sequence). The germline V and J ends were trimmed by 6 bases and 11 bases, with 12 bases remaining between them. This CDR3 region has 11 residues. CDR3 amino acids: CASRTIRQQYF. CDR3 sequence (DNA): TGTGCCAGCAGGACTATACGACAGCAGTATTTT.

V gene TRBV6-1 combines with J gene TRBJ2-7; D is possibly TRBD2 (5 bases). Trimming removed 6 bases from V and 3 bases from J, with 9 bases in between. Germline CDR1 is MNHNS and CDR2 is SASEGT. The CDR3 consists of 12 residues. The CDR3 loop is CASRQDYYEQYF. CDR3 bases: TGTGCCAGCAGGCAAGACTACTACGAGCAGTACTTC.

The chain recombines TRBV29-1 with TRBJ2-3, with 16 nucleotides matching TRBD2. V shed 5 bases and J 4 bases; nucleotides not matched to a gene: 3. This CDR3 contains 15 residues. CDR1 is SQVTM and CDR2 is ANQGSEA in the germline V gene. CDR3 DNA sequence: TGCAGCGTTTTGGGACTAGCGGGGGGGGCAGATACGCAGTATTTT. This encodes CSVLGLAGGADTQYF.

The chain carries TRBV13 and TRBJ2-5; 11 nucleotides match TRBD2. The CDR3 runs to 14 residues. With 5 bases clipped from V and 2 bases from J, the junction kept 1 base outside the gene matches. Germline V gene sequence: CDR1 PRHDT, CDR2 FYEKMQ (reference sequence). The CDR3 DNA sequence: TGTGCCAGCAGCGTAGCGGGGGGGCAAGAGACCCAGTACTTC. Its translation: CASSVAGGQETQYF.

The CDR3 bases are TGTGCCAGCAGCGGCAATGGCTACACCTTC. It yields the protein CASSGNGYTF. V usage is TRBV5-6 and J usage is TRBJ1-2; D not resolved. Deletions cut 4 bases from V and 6 bases from J, with 4 bases between. Germline-derived CDR1 and CDR2 are SGHDT and YYEEEE. The CDR3 consists of 10 residues.

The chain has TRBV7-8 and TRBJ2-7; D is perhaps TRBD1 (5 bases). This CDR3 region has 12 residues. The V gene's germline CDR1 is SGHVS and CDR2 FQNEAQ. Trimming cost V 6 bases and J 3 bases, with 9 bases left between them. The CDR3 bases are TGTGCCAGCAGTTCTACAGGCTACGAGCAGTACTTC. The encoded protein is CASSSTGYEQYF.

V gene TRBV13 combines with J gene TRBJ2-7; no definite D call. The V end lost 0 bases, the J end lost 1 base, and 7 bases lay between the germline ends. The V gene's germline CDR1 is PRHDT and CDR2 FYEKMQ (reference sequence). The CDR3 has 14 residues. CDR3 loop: CASSLGDGSYEQYF. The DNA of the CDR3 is TGTGCCAGCAGCTTAGGGGACGGGTCCTACGAGCAGTACTTC.

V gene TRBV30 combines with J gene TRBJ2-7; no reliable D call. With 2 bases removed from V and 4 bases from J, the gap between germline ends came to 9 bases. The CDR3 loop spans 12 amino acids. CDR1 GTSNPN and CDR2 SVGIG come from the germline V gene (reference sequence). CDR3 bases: TGTGCCTGGAGTTCTCAGGTGTACGAGCAGTACTTC. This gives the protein CAWSSQVYEQYF.

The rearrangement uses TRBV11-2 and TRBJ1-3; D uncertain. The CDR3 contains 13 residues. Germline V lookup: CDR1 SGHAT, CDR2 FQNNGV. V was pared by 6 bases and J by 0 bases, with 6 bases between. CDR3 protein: CASRDGSGNTIYF. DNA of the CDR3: TGTGCCAGCAGAGACGGCTCTGGAAACACCATATATTTT. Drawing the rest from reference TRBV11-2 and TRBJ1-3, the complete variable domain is EAGVAQSPRYKIIEKRQSVAFWCNPISGHATLYWYQQILGQGPKLLIQFQNNGVVDDSQLPKDRFSAERLKGVDSTLKIQPAKLEDSAVYLCASRDGSGNTIYFGEGSWLTVV.

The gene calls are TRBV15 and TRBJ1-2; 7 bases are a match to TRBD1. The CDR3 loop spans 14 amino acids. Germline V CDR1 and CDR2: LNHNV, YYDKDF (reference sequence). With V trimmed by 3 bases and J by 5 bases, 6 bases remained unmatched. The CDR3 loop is CATSSDTGVYGYTF. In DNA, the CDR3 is TGTGCCACCAGCAGTGATACAGGGGTTTATGGCTACACCTTC.

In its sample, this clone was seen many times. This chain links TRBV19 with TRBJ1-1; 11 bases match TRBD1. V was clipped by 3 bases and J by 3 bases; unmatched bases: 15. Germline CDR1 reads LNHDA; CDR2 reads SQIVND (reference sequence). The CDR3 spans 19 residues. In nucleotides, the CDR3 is TGTGCCAGTAGTATCCCAACCCCGGACAGGGGGCTGATGTACACTGAAGCTTTCTTT. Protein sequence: CASSIPTPDRGLMYTEAFF.

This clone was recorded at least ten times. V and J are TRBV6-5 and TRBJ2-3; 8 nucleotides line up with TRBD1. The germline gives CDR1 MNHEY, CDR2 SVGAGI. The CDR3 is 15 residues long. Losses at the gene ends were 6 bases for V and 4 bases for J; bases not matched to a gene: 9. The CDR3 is CASRHFSGGPDTQYF. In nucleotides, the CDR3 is TGTGCCAGCAGACACTTTTCAGGGGGCCCAGATACGCAGTATTTT.

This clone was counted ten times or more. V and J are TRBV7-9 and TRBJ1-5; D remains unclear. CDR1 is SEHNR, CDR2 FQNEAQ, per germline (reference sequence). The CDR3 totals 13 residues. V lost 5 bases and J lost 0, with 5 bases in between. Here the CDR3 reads CASSADSNQPQHF. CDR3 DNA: TGTGCCAGCAGCGCGGATAGCAATCAGCCCCAGCATTTT.

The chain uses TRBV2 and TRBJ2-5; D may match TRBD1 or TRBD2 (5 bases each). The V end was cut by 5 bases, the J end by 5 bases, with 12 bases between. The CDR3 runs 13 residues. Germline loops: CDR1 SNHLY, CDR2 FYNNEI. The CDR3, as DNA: TGTGCCAGCAGTCCGGGGCTTCGTGAGACCCAGTACTTC. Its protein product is CASSPGLRETQYF.